This T cell receptor (beta chain) comes out of a study of breast tumors, draining lymph nodes, adjacent tissues. Findings of the study overall: Compared with basal-like, luminal-like tumors shared significantly more repertoire with nontumor tissue.

This CDR3 region has 12 residues. Germline V gene sequence: CDR1 ENHRY, CDR2 SYGVKD. Trimming shortened V by 4 bases and J by 6 bases, and 8 bases separated the two germline ends. TCRdb redid the calling of the multiplex PCR reads with MiXCR, one entry per CDR3 protein. The sample includes 60,000 to 75,000 distinct CDR3 sequences, less than 75% of them seen just once. This clonotype was counted at least ten times. Its antigen is currently unknown. Source material: breast tumor tissue. V usage is TRBV10-3 and J usage is TRBJ2-3; D remains unclear. The clonotype originates from a female donor with breast cancer. Some clones in this sample may be carry-over from other donors' samples. The CDR3 region has the DNA TGTGCCATCAGTGTGGGAAGTGATACGCAGTATTTT. Amino acids: CAISVGSDTQYF.